The rows below give T cell receptor beta chains drawn from one sample of a study of T-cell reconstitution after alpha-beta-depleted transplantation in children. TCRdb reprocessed the PCR reads via MiXCR and lists one record per CDR3 protein. The table shows about 460,000 distinct CDR3 sequences, with over 9.5% occurring only once. Sequencing was performed on PBMCs, mostly from graft donor cells, taken 180 days after TCRalphabeta/CD19-depleted stem cell transplant. These receptors were taken from a female patient aged 2-15 years who had a stem cell transplant for aplastic anemia, so the T cells may come from the graft donor. CDR3s include the opening cysteine and the closing phenylalanine or tryptophan. The D gene is left open where the match is weak. Clone sizes are given selectively: once, few, many, or a class where the clone is expanded.

clone_size,v_call,j_call,d_call,cdr3_length,cdr3_aa,cdr3_nt
few,TRBV30,TRBJ2-4,.,11,CAWTFRNIQYF,TGTGCCTGGACGTTCAGGAACATTCAGTACTTC
many,TRBV28,TRBJ2-4,.,14,CAIRTPLAKNIQYF,TGTGCCATACGGACACCCCTAGCCAAAAACATTCAGTACTTC
few,TRBV7-2,TRBJ2-7,.,16,CASSLEGGPLSYEQYF,TGTGCCAGCAGCTTAGAGGGGGGACCGCTCTCCTACGAGCAGTACTTC
.,TRBV28,TRBJ2-6,.,16,CASSFRSYSGANVLTF,TGTGCCAGCAGTTTCCGATCATACTCTGGGGCCAACGTCCTGACTTTC
.,TRBV3-1,TRBJ1-2,.,14,CASSQGPWRDGYTF,TGTGCCAGCAGCCAAGGCCCATGGAGGGACGGCTACACCTTC
few,TRBV27,TRBJ1-2,.,11,CATMDPYGYTF,TGTGCCACAATGGACCCCTATGGCTACACCTTC
many,TRBV29-1,TRBJ2-1,TRBD1,14,CSVDWWVRDSEQFF,TGCAGCGTTGACTGGTGGGTCCGGGACAGTGAGCAGTTCTTC
.,TRBV7-2,TRBJ1-4,TRBD1,16,CASSFGQGLTNEKLFF,TGTGCCAGCAGCTTTGGACAGGGGCTAACTAATGAAAAACTGTTTTTT
many,TRBV28,TRBJ2-7,TRBD1,13,CANRGQGAKEQYF,TGTGCCAACCGTGGACAGGGGGCGAAAGAGCAGTACTTC
.,TRBV20-1,TRBJ2-4,.,15,CSARAARGGQNIQYF,TGCAGTGCTAGGGCCGCGCGAGGAGGTCAAAACATTCAGTACTTC
few,TRBV6-5,TRBJ2-2,TRBD1,14,CASSYGTGPGELFF,TGTGCCAGCAGTTACGGGACAGGGCCCGGGGAGCTGTTTTTT
few,TRBV7-9,TRBJ2-7,.,14,CASSLARATSEQYF,TGTGCCAGCAGCTTAGCGAGAGCCACGTCCGAGCAGTACTTC
many,TRBV29-1,TRBJ2-5,.,11,CSSLYQETQYF,TGCAGCTCCCTCTACCAAGAGACCCAGTACTTC
.,TRBV11-2,TRBJ1-5,.,14,CASRAQGSNQPQHF,TGTGCCAGCAGAGCACAAGGGAGCAATCAGCCCCAGCATTTT
.,TRBV28,TRBJ1-1,.,14,CASSLANKNTEAFF,TGTGCCAGCAGCCTAGCAAACAAGAACACTGAAGCTTTCTTT
.,TRBV6-2/TRBV6-3,TRBJ1-1,.,13,CASSYRKLQAAFF,TGTGCCAGCAGTTACCGTAAACTCCAAGCGGCTTTCTTT
many,TRBV7-2,TRBJ1-1,.,15,CASSLEGRGNTEAFF,TGTGCCAGCAGCTTAGAAGGCAGGGGGAACACTGAAGCTTTCTTT
many,TRBV12-3/TRBV12-4,TRBJ1-5,.,15,CASSLRGSGNQPQHF,TGTGCCAGCAGTTTGAGGGGTTCTGGCAATCAGCCCCAGCATTTT
.,TRBV4-2,TRBJ2-5,.,17,CASSQDWRPTLMGTQYF,TGTGCCAGCAGCCAAGATTGGCGACCAACCCTTATGGGGACCCAGTACTTC
.,TRBV20-1,TRBJ1-3,.,15,CSALPGTGSGNTIYF,TGCAGTGCCCTCCCCGGGACGGGCTCTGGAAACACCATATATTTT
few,TRBV9,TRBJ2-1,TRBD2,18,CASSVGGVSGRAYNEQFF,TGTGCCAGCAGCGTAGGGGGTGTCAGCGGGAGGGCCTACAATGAGCAGTTCTTC
few,TRBV29-1,TRBJ1-1,.,14,CSAHLPASSTEAFF,TGCAGCGCCCACCTACCGGCGAGTTCCACTGAAGCTTTCTTT
.,TRBV7-9,TRBJ1-5,.,14,CASSLGLHEQPQHF,TGTGCCAGCAGCTTAGGGCTCCACGAGCAGCCCCAGCATTTT
few,TRBV5-8,TRBJ1-1,.,13,CASSLMTNTEAFF,TGTGCCAGCAGCTTGATGACGAACACTGAAGCTTTCTTT
.,TRBV20-1,TRBJ1-2,.,12,CSARDSTPGYTF,TGCAGTGCTAGAGACAGTACGCCTGGCTACACCTTC
few,TRBV28,TRBJ1-1,.,12,CASRLKHTEAFF,TGTGCCAGCAGATTAAAGCACACTGAAGCTTTCTTT
few,TRBV20-1,TRBJ1-2,.,11,CSSYPVYGYTF,TGCAGTTCCTACCCCGTCTATGGCTACACCTTC
.,TRBV5-1,TRBJ2-1,.,17,CASSHGKGLSSYNEQFF,TGCGCCAGCAGTCATGGGAAGGGACTGAGCTCCTACAATGAGCAGTTCTTC
many,TRBV5-6,TRBJ1-5,TRBD1,15,CASSLGQGVGQPQHF,TGTGCCAGCAGCCTGGGACAGGGGGTGGGTCAGCCCCAGCATTTT
.,TRBV29-1,TRBJ2-5,.,12,CSVQRYQETQYF,TGCAGCGTTCAGAGGTACCAAGAGACCCAGTACTTC
.,TRBV5-1,TRBJ1-1,.,14,CASSDSQANTEAFF,TGCGCCAGCAGCGATTCCCAAGCAAACACTGAAGCTTTCTTT
few,TRBV24-1,TRBJ2-2,.,15,CATSDLPLGVGELFF,TGTGCCACCAGTGATCTGCCCCTAGGTGTCGGGGAGCTGTTTTTT